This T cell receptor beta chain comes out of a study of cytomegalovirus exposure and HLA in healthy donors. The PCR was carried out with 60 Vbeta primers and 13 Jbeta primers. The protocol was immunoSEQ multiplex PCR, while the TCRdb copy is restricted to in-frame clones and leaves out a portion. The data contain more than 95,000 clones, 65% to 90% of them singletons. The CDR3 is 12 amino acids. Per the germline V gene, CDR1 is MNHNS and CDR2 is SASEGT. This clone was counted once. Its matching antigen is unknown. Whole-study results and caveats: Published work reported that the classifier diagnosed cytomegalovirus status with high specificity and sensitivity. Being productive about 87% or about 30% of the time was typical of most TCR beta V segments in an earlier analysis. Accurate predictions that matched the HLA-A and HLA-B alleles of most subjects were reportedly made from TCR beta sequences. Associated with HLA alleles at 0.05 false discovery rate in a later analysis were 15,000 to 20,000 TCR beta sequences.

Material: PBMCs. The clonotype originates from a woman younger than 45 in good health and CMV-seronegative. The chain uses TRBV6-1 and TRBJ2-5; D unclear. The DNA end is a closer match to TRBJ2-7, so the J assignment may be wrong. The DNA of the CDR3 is TGTGCCAGCAGTGACCTAGGCGGCGAGCAGTACTTC. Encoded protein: CASSDLGGEQYF.